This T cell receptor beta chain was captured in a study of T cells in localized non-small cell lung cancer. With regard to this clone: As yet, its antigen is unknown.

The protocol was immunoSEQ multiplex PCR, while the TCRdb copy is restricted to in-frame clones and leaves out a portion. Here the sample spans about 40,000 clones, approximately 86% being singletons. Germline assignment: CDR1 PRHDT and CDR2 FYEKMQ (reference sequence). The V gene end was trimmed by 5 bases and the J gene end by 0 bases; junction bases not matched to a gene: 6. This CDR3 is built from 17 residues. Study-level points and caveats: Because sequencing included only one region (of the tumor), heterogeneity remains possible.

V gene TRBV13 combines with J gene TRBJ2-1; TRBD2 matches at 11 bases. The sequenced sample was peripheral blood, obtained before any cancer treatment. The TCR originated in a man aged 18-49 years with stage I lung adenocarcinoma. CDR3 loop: CASSREGLADSYNEQFF. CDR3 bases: TGTGCCAGCAGCCGAGAGGGACTAGCGGACTCCTACAATGAGCAGTTCTTC.